This passage covers 26 T cell receptor beta chains from one sample sequenced in a study of T cells in localized non-small cell lung cancer. Sequencing used immunoSEQ multiplex PCR; TCRdb keeps in-frame clones, though not all of them. The table shows under 100,000 clones, with about 88% occurring only once. The sequenced sample was peripheral blood, obtained before any cancer treatment. These receptors all stem from a woman aged 40-75 years with stage I squamous cell lung carcinoma.

V is TRBV29-1 and J is TRBJ1-1, with TRBD1 matching over 9 bases. Germline CDR1 reads SQVTM; CDR2 reads ANQGSEA. CDR3 size: 15 residues. The V gene end was trimmed by 5 bases and the J gene end by 2 bases; junction bases not matched to a gene: 9. The DNA for the CDR3 is TGCAGCGTTTCCCGAACGACAGGGGGAAACACTGAAGCTTTCTTT. It translates to CSVSRTTGGNTEAFF.

The chain combines TRBV19 with TRBJ2-7, with 10 positions matching TRBD1. V trimming: 1 base; J trimming: 1 base; junction bases outside the gene matches: 10. The CDR3 runs 18 residues. Germline V gene lookup returns CDR1 LNHDA and CDR2 SQIVND (reference sequence). The CDR3 reads CASSIASPDRGGSYEQYF. The CDR3 DNA follows: TGTGCCAGTAGTATAGCCTCCCCGGACAGGGGGGGATCCTACGAGCAGTACTTC.

The rearrangement uses TRBV6-5 and TRBJ2-7, with TRBD1 identical over 11 bases. The CDR3 is 14 residues long. Germline trimming cut 6 bases from V and 3 bases from J; bases unmatched to any gene: 4. The germline V gene encodes CDR1 MNHEY and CDR2 SVGAGI. This CDR3 is CASRPGQGVYEQYF. The CDR3 DNA is TGTGCCAGCAGGCCGGGACAGGGGGTCTACGAGCAGTACTTC.

The rearrangement links TRBV18 to TRBJ1-1; 7 nucleotides match TRBD1. J was trimmed by 1 base and V by 5 bases; bases with no gene match: 13. The germline gives CDR1 KGHSH, CDR2 LQKENI. The CDR3 is made up of 17 amino acids. In DNA, the CDR3 is TGTGCCAGCTCAGCAACCCCGTGGACAGGAAAGAACACTGAAGCTTTCTTT. Residues: CASSATPWTGKNTEAFF.

The genes are TRBV30 and TRBJ1-4; tentatively, D is TRBD1 (6 bases). The ends were cut back, 3 bases at V and 2 bases at J, with 13 bases in the middle. Germline V gives CDR1 GTSNPN, CDR2 SVGIG (reference sequence). The CDR3 totals 15 residues. CDR3 sequence (DNA): TGTGCCTGGAGGGAAATGGGGGCGACTAATGAAAAACTGTTTTTT. Protein: CAWREMGATNEKLFF.

The V call is TRBV21-1, the J call TRBJ2-7; the listed D gene, TRBD1, was not tested against the DNA. TRBV21-1 represents a pseudogene. The CDR3 contains 17 residues. The CDR3, as DNA: TGTGCCAGCAGCAAAGATAATCCCGGGACAGGGACATACGAGCAGTACTTC. This encodes CASSKDNPGTGTYEQYF.

The rearrangement links TRBV6-4 to TRBJ2-3; 9 bases align to TRBD1. The V gene end was trimmed by 4 bases and the J gene end by 10 bases; junction bases not matched to a gene: 3. This CDR3 has 12 residues. The germline V gene encodes CDR1 MRHNA and CDR2 SNTAGT. The CDR3 bases are TGTGCCAGCAGTGGCAACAGGGGGCCGCAGTATTTT. It specifies CASSGNRGPQYF.

The rearrangement links TRBV4-2 to TRBJ1-3; D is perhaps TRBD1 (5 bases). V shed 0 bases and J shed 0 bases, with 9 bases lying between them. Germline CDR1 LGHNA, CDR2 YNFKEQ. This CDR3 is built from 16 residues. The CDR3 region has the DNA TGTGCCAGCAGCCAAGAGGGGCCAAGCTCTGGAAACACCATATATTTT. Protein: CASSQEGPSSGNTIYF.

This rearrangement joins TRBV27 to TRBJ2-2; D gene ambiguous. From germline, CDR1 is MNHEY and CDR2 SMNVEV (reference sequence). V was shortened by 1 base and J by 1 base, with 4 bases between the two germline ends. This CDR3 is 14 amino acids long. Written as DNA, the CDR3 is TGTGCCAGCAGTTTATTTCGGAACACCGGGGAGCTGTTTTTT. This translates into CASSLFRNTGELFF.

The chain combines TRBV6-5 with TRBJ1-4; D unclear. Germline V gene data show CDR1 as MNHEY and CDR2 as SVGAGI. This CDR3 contains 15 residues. The ends were cut back, 4 bases at V and 3 bases at J, with 12 bases in the middle. Here the CDR3 reads CASSSSTGSNEKLFF. DNA for the CDR3: TGTGCCAGCAGTTCCTCGACGGGATCTAATGAAAAACTGTTTTTT.

This clone appeared once. This chain connects TRBV30 to TRBJ1-3, with TRBD1 identical over 12 bases. Per germline, CDR1 GTSNPN and CDR2 SVGIG (reference sequence). CDR3 length: 15 amino acids. V shed 4 bases and J 4 bases; nucleotides not matched to a gene: 5. This CDR3 is CAWTTGTGGGNTIYF. Written as DNA, the CDR3 is TGTGCCTGGACTACCGGGACAGGGGGCGGAAACACCATATATTTT.

This clone was recorded a few times. The gene calls are TRBV6-5 and TRBJ1-5; D remains ambiguous. Trimming left V 8 bases short and J 9 bases short, with 14 bases between. CDR3 length: 12 amino acids. Germline values: CDR1 MNHEY, CDR2 SVGAGI. The CDR3, as DNA: TGTGCCAGCCGGGAGCCGGGGAGGCCCCAGCATTTT. Its translation is CASREPGRPQHF.

V is TRBV5-4 and J is TRBJ1-6, with 7 bases fitting TRBD1. The CDR3 loop spans 16 amino acids. Germline V gives CDR1 SGHNT, CDR2 YYREEE (reference sequence). The junction had 6 bases not matched to a gene; V was cut back by 0 bases and J by 6 bases. CDR3 nucleotide sequence: TGTGCCAGCAGCTTGGGGAGACAGGGTTTTAATTCACCCCTCCACTTT. This translates into CASSLGRQGFNSPLHF. The full variable domain, its missing parts supplied by reference TRBV5-4 and TRBJ1-6, is ETGVTQSPTHLIKTRGQQVTLRCSSQSGHNTVSWYQQALGQGPQFIFQYYREEENGRGNFPPRFSGLQFPNYSSELNVNALELDDSALYLCASSLGRQGFNSPLHFGNGTRLTVT.

The chain uses TRBV29-1 and TRBJ2-7; 9 positions match TRBD1. The length of the CDR3 is 12 residues. CDR1 SQVTM and CDR2 ANQGSEA come from the germline V gene. V lost 7 bases, J lost 3 bases, and 4 bases stayed unmatched. CDR3 DNA: TGCAGCGGTCAGGGACAGGGCTACGAGCAGTACTTC. It specifies CSGQGQGYEQYF.

The chain is built from TRBV6-5 and TRBJ1-2, with D maybe TRBD1 (5 bases). CDR1 and CDR2 (germline): MNHEY, SVGAGI. The length of the CDR3 is 14 residues. The V gene lost 4 bases and the J gene lost 2 bases, with 11 bases spanning the gap. As DNA, the CDR3 is TGTGCCAGCAGTTTTATGGGACCGAACTATGGCTACACCTTC. Protein sequence: CASSFMGPNYGYTF.

The chain links TRBV2 to TRBJ2-3; possibly TRBD1 for D (6 bases). The CDR3 loop spans 13 amino acids. Germline V gene sequence: CDR1 SNHLY, CDR2 FYNNEI. V shed 6 bases and J shed 1 base, with 8 bases lying between them. The DNA for the CDR3 is TGTGCCAGCAGCGGACAGCGCACAGATACGCAGTATTTT. This gives the protein CASSGQRTDTQYF.

The CDR3 region is CASKDRGQEKLFF. The DNA of the CDR3 is TGTGCCAGTAAAGACAGGGGGCAGGAAAAACTGTTTTTT. The genes are TRBV19 and TRBJ1-4, with 10 bases fitting TRBD1. The CDR3 has 13 residues. Germline CDR1 reads LNHDA; CDR2 reads SQIVND (reference sequence). The V gene end was trimmed by 7 bases and the J gene end by 8 bases; junction bases not matched to a gene: 4.

About this clone: The same CDR3 is also encoded by other DNA sequences in this sample. The chain combines TRBV19 with TRBJ1-5; D possibly corresponds to TRBD1 (6 bases). The V and J ends lost 2 bases and 3 bases respectively, with 11 bases between them. The CDR3 is 15 residues long. In germline, CDR1 is LNHDA, CDR2 SQIVND (reference sequence). The CDR3: CASSIKDRPNQPQHF. As DNA, the CDR3 is TGTGCCAGTAGTATAAAAGACAGGCCCAATCAGCCCCAGCATTTT.

The rearrangement uses TRBV5-1 and TRBJ2-2, with TRBD2 identical over 11 bases. Germline CDR1 and CDR2: SGHRS and YFSETQ. J was trimmed by 7 bases and V by 1 base; bases with no gene match: 3. CDR3 length: 15 residues. CDR3 in DNA: TGCGCCAGCAGCTTGCCTGGGACTAGCGGCGGGGAGCTGTTTTTT. It codes for CASSLPGTSGGELFF.

CDR3 in DNA: TGTGCCAGCAGTTCGACAGGGGGGACGGACGGCTACACCTTC. Translated, it gives CASSSTGGTDGYTF. The V call is TRBV27, the J call TRBJ1-2; 9 bases match TRBD1. This CDR3 comprises 14 residues. The trim removed 4 bases at V and 8 bases at J, leaving 8 bases unmatched. Germline CDR1 is MNHEY and CDR2 is SMNVEV (reference sequence).

The chain uses TRBV6-5 and TRBJ2-5, with 9 bases lining up with TRBD1. V lost 4 bases to trimming and J lost 1 base; unmatched junction nucleotides: 1. The CDR3 has 14 residues. Germline V gene sequence: CDR1 MNHEY, CDR2 SVGAGI. CDR3: CASSWGQGQETQYF. In DNA, the CDR3 is TGTGCCAGCAGTTGGGGACAGGGCCAAGAGACCCAGTACTTC.

The chain's CDR3 is CASSDRAGYEQYF. CDR3 coding DNA: TGTGCCAGCAGTGACAGGGCGGGGTACGAGCAGTACTTC. This chain connects TRBV2 to TRBJ2-7; tentatively, D is TRBD2 (6 bases). The germline V gene has CDR1 SNHLY and CDR2 FYNNEI. V was trimmed by 3 bases and J by 4 bases, leaving 10 bases between them. The CDR3 contains 13 residues.

This chain uses TRBV10-3 with TRBJ1-1, with D maybe TRBD1 (6 bases). The CDR3 sequence is 12 residues long. Germline V lookup: CDR1 ENHRY, CDR2 SYGVKD. Trimming cost V 6 bases and J 1 base, with 6 bases left between them. CDR3: CAIRQGNTEAFF. CDR3 sequence (DNA): TGTGCCATCAGACAGGGGAACACTGAAGCTTTCTTT.

This clone was counted only a few times. The chain employs TRBV11-2 and TRBJ2-7; 8 positions match TRBD1. The CDR3 runs 13 residues. Per germline, CDR1 SGHAT and CDR2 FQNNGV. V was clipped by 1 base and J by 9 bases; unmatched bases: 5. In nucleotides, the CDR3 is TGTGCCAGCAGCTTAGTCGGGACAGGTTTGCAGTACTTC. The encoded protein is CASSLVGTGLQYF.

This clone came up once. The chain has TRBV25-1 and TRBJ2-1, with D unresolved. CDR1 and CDR2 (germline): MGHDK, SYGVNS. The CDR3 consists of 11 residues. Deletions cut 5 bases from V and 10 bases from J, with 9 bases between. In DNA form, the CDR3 reads TGTGCCAGCAGTAAACAGATAGAGCAGTTCTTC. Translating it yields CASSKQIEQFF.

J is TRBJ1-1 and V is TRBV7-3; TRBD1 agrees at 8 bases. Unmatched junction bases numbered 8, after V lost 4 bases and J lost 4 bases. This CDR3 is built from 15 residues. The germline V gene has CDR1 SGHTA and CDR2 FQGTGA. The DNA of the CDR3 is TGTGCCAGCAGCTCGTTACAGGGGGTGCGCACTGAAGCTTTCTTT. Protein sequence: CASSSLQGVRTEAFF. The full variable domain, its missing parts supplied by reference TRBV7-3 and TRBJ1-1, is GAGVSQTPSNKVTEKGKYVELRCDPISGHTALYWYRQSLGQGPEFLIYFQGTGAADDSGLPNDRFFAVRPEGSVSTLKIQRTERGDSAVYLCASSSLQGVRTEAFFGQGTRLTVV.